This entry describes one T cell receptor beta chain. The antigen remains undetermined. The sample belongs to a study of cytomegalovirus exposure and HLA in healthy donors. Germline V gene data show CDR1 as MDHEN and CDR2 as SYDVKM. CDR3 length: 14 amino acids. Trimming removed 4 bases from V and 8 bases from J; junction bases left unmatched: 8. General study points: Specificity of a few CMV-associated chains for CMV antigens was verified in vitro. TCR sequences were mostly rare, though some public TCRs occurred in many donors. V- and J-gene trimming of TCR beta was linked (in a later analysis) to a missense DCLRE1C variant.

60 Vbeta and 13 Jbeta primers were used in PCR. Per the original methods: Later reanalysis found approximately 80 million unique TCR beta chains, around 11 million of them shared. TCRdb's copy holds only in-frame clones and misses some; the assay was immunoSEQ multiplex PCR. That table is the source of V, J and clone size, and D and trimming were worked out from the DNA. Of 150,000 to 200,000 clones in the sample, 70% to 80% were seen once. Sequencing used PBMCs. The receptor was isolated from a woman in her thirties or forties in good health and CMV-seronegative. This chain uses TRBV28 with TRBJ1-2; 9 bases line up with TRBD1. CDR3 DNA: TGTGCCAGCAGTTCCTCGGGACAGGGTGGCGGCTACACCTTC. Protein product: CASSSSGQGGGYTF.